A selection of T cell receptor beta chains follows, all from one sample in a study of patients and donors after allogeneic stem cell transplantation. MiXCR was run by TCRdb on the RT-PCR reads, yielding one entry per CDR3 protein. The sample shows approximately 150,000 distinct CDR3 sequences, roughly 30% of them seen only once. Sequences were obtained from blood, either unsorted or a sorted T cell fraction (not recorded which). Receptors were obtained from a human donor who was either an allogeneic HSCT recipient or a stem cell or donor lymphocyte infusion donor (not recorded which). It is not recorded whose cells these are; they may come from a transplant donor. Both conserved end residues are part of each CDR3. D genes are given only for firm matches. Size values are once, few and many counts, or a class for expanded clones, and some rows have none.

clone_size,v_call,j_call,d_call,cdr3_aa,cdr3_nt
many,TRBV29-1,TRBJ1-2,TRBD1,CSGRTGLGYGYTF,TGCAGCGGTAGGACAGGACTGGGGTATGGCTACACCTTC
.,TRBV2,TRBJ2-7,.,CASSESGQGMREQYF,TGTGCCAGCAGTGAGAGTGGGCAGGGAATGCGGGAGCAGTACTTC
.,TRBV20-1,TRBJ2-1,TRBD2,CSAELAGGPNEQFF,TGCAGTGCTGAACTAGCGGGAGGCCCCAATGAGCAGTTCTTC
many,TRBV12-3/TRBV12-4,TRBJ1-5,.,CASSFGAQPQHF,TGTGCCAGCAGTTTCGGTGCTCAGCCCCAGCATTTT
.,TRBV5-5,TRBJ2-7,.,CASSLTPRVEQYF,TGTGCCAGCAGCTTGACTCCCCGGGTGGAGCAGTACTTC
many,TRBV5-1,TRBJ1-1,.,CASSLETHTEAFF,TGCGCCAGCAGCTTGGAGACTCACACTGAAGCTTTCTTT
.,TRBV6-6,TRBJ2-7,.,CASSYRARDYEQYF,TGTGCCAGCAGTTACAGGGCCCGAGACTACGAGCAGTACTTC
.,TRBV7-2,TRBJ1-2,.,CASSFVSRYTF,TGTGCCAGCAGCTTTGTCTCAAGGTACACCTTC
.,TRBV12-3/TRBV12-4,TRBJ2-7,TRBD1,CASSLGQGRREQYF,TGTGCCAGCAGTTTAGGACAGGGGCGGAGGGAGCAGTACTTC
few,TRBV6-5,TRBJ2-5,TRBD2,CASSYSWTSAVETQYF,TGTGCCAGCAGTTACTCCTGGACTAGTGCAGTTGAGACCCAGTACTTC
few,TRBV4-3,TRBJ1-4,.,CASSPRSKGPEKLFF,TGCGCCAGCAGCCCTCGGAGTAAGGGTCCCGAAAAACTGTTTTTT
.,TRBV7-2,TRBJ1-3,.,CASSPWVSGNTIYF,TGTGCCAGCAGCCCCTGGGTCTCTGGAAACACCATATATTTT
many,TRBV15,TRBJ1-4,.,CATSRDNREKLFF,TGTGCCACCAGCAGGGATAACCGGGAAAAACTGTTTTTT
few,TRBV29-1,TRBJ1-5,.,CSVRVSNQPQHF,TGCAGCGTCAGGGTTAGCAATCAGCCCCAGCATTTT
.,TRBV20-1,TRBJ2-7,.,CSARPTTHPRLGYEQYF,TGCAGTGCTAGACCGACTACCCACCCTAGGTTAGGCTACGAGCAGTACTTC
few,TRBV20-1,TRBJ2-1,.,CSARRNEQFF,TGCAGTGCCCGAAGAAATGAGCAGTTCTTC
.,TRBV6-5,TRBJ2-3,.,CASSYSGGTDTQYF,TGTGCCAGCAGTTACTCCGGGGGCACAGATACGCAGTATTTT
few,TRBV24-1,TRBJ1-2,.,CATSDSDRGGYTF,TGTGCCACCAGTGATTCGGACCGCGGAGGCTACACCTTC
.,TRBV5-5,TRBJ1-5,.,CASSFQVGLRVNQPQHF,TGTGCCAGCAGCTTCCAGGTGGGCCTTAGAGTTAATCAGCCCCAGCATTTT
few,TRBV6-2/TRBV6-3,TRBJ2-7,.,CASSWRDSSYEQYF,TGTGCCAGCAGTTGGAGGGATTCCTCCTACGAGCAGTACTTC
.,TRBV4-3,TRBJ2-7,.,CASSQEMVSYEQYF,TGCGCCAGCAGCCAAGAAATGGTCTCCTACGAGCAGTACTTC
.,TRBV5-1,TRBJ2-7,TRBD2,CASSLSGRIDEQYF,TGCGCCAGCAGTCTTAGCGGGAGGATTGACGAGCAGTACTTC
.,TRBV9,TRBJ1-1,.,CASSVEGGRITGPREAFF,TGTGCCAGCAGCGTAGAAGGGGGACGTATCACGGGCCCACGGGAAGCTTTCTTT
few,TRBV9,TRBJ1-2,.,CASSVDAYGYTF,TGTGCCAGCAGCGTAGACGCCTATGGCTACACCTTC
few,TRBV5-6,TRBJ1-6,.,CASSLVGEAYNSPLHF,TGTGCCAGCAGCTTGGTGGGGGAGGCCTATAATTCACCCCTCCACTTT
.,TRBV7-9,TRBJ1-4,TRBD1,CASSLTDRQGEKLFF,TGTGCCAGCAGCCTTACGGACAGGCAAGGAGAAAAACTGTTTTTT
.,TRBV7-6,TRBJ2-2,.,CASSLEAGEVTGELFF,TGTGCCAGCAGCTTAGAGGCAGGGGAAGTAACCGGGGAGCTGTTTTTT
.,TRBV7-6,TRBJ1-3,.,CASSFDGSNTIYF,TGTGCCAGCAGCTTTGACGGTAGCAACACCATATATTTT
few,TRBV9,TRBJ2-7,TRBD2,CASSVGGLQHEQYF,TGTGCCAGCAGCGTGGGAGGGCTTCAACACGAGCAGTACTTC